One sample yielded the 11 T cell receptor beta chains listed below, sequenced in a study of metastatic and nonmetastatic thyroid tumors (dated by TCRdb to 2018 to 2020). Library preparation used PCR. The instrument given in TCRdb is Illumina HiSeq 4000. TCRdb reprocessed the public reads (quality trimming at Q25 with fastp, clone calling with MiXCR) and kept in-frame beta chains. This sample comprises some 15,000 clones, approximately 12% of them detected only once. The top ten clones comprise about 16% of the sample. No treatment had been received by any patient before thyroid surgery. Material: tumor tissue. The source of these receptors is a female donor with papillary thyroid cancer or a benign thyroid nodule (not recorded which). Some clones in this sample may be carry-over from other donors' samples.

In this sample, this clone turned up many times. V gene TRBV6-1 combines with J gene TRBJ1-2; possibly TRBD1 for D (5 bases). With 2 bases removed from V and 11 bases from J, the gap between germline ends came to 18 bases. CDR1 MNHNS and CDR2 SASEGT come from the germline V gene. The CDR3 is 14 residues long. Here the CDR3 reads CASSETSIGEGYTF. The CDR3, as DNA: TGTGCCAGCAGTGAAACATCGATCGGGGAGGGGTACACCTTC.

The chain combines TRBV2 with TRBJ2-7; TRBD2 matches at 11 bases. J was trimmed by 2 bases and V by 4 bases; bases with no gene match: 16. The germline CDR1 and CDR2 sequences are SNHLY and FYNNEI. The CDR3 loop spans 19 amino acids. The CDR3 DNA reads TGTGCCAGCAGTGCAAGGGGAAGACTAGCGGGAAAGTGGGCCTACGAGCAGTACTTC. Amino acid sequence: CASSARGRLAGKWAYEQYF.

This clone was seen many times. The chain links TRBV28 to TRBJ1-4; tentatively, D is TRBD1 (5 bases). The CDR3 length is 13 residues. The germline V gene has CDR1 MDHEN and CDR2 SYDVKM. The V gene lost 3 bases and the J gene lost 6 bases, with 8 bases spanning the gap. CDR3 region: CASSFQGYEKLFF. As DNA, the CDR3 is TGTGCCAGCAGTTTTCAGGGTTATGAAAAACTGTTTTTT. The variable domain in full, with the rest retrieved from reference TRBV28 and TRBJ1-4, is DVKVTQSSRYLVKRTGEKVFLECVQDMDHENMFWYRQDPGLGLRLIYFSYDVKMKEKGDIPEGYSVSREKKERFSLILESASTNQTSMYLCASSFQGYEKLFFGSGTQLSVL.

The sample holds many counts of this clone. The chain links TRBV20-1 to TRBJ2-1; 10 positions agree with TRBD2. This CDR3 spans 14 amino acids. Trimming at V came to 8 bases and at J to 5 bases, leaving 9 bases not matched to a gene. CDR1 is DFQATT and CDR2 is SNEGSKA in the germline V gene (reference sequence). CDR3 amino acids: CSPIAGGVNNEQFF. CDR3 DNA: TGCAGTCCGATAGCGGGGGGTGTCAACAATGAGCAGTTCTTC.

By proportion, this clone is medium-sized. V usage is TRBV4-1 and J usage is TRBJ1-1; TRBD1 agrees at 7 bases. This CDR3 contains 16 residues. The ends lost 6 bases at V and 0 bases at J; junction bases unmatched: 10. Per germline, CDR1 MGHRA and CDR2 YSYEKL. CDR3 residues: CASRGATGTLNTEAFF. The CDR3 region has the DNA TGCGCCAGCAGGGGTGCGACAGGGACTTTGAACACTGAAGCTTTCTTT.

The chain is built from TRBV20-1 and TRBJ1-5; TRBD1 might be the D (5 bases). V gave up 4 bases and J gave up 0 bases, with 16 bases separating them. In germline, CDR1 is DFQATT, CDR2 SNEGSKA (reference sequence). The CDR3 is 16 amino acids. The CDR3 spells CSATIPGLGSNQPQHF. The CDR3 nucleotides are TGCAGTGCTACTATACCGGGACTCGGTAGCAATCAGCCCCAGCATTTT.

Ten or more counts support this clone. The chain joins TRBV12-5 to TRBJ2-1; a weak D match, TRBD2 (6 bases). V lost 1 base, J lost 2 bases, and 6 bases lay in between. Germline CDR1 reads LGHNT; CDR2 reads FRNRAP. The CDR3 covers 14 residues. This chain's CDR3 is CASGLGGAYNEQFF. The DNA of the CDR3 is TGTGCTAGTGGTTTGGGGGGGGCCTACAATGAGCAGTTCTTC.

This clone was found a few times. The chain has TRBV6-4 and TRBJ2-3, with D uncertain. Trimming took 1 base from V and 1 from J, leaving 3 bases between them. Germline values: CDR1 MRHNA, CDR2 SNTAGT. The CDR3 totals 13 residues. In DNA, the CDR3 is TGTGCCAGCAGTGACTTACGCACAGATACGCAGTATTTT. The encoded protein is CASSDLRTDTQYF.

This clone has more than one count but fewer than ten. This chain connects TRBV28 to TRBJ2-7; 8 nucleotides align to TRBD2. Germline V lookup: CDR1 MDHEN, CDR2 SYDVKM. The CDR3 runs 17 residues. V gave up 6 bases and J gave up 4 bases; unmatched junction bases: 17. CDR3 sequence reads: CASSSGGVPFGAYEQYF. In nucleotides, the CDR3 is TGTGCCAGCAGCTCCGGGGGGGTACCCTTTGGGGCTTACGAGCAGTACTTC.

This clone was seen ten or more times. The chain combines TRBV10-2 with TRBJ2-5, with D tentatively TRBD2 (5 bases). This CDR3 region has 13 residues. V was shortened by 5 bases and J by 5 bases, with 12 bases between the two germline ends. Germline V CDR1 and CDR2: WSHSY, SAAADI. The DNA of the CDR3 is TGCGCCAGCAGTACGAGGGCCCGTGAGACCCAGTACTTC. Its translation is CASSTRARETQYF.

This clone was detected many times. CDR3 bases: TGTGCCAGCAGCTTGTGGGGGGACTGGGTCTACAATGAGCAGTTCTTC. Translating it yields CASSLWGDWVYNEQFF. The chain uses TRBV5-4 and TRBJ2-1; perhaps TRBD2 as D (6 bases). Germline CDR1 SGHNT, CDR2 YYREEE (reference sequence). V was clipped by 1 base and J by 3 bases, with 14 bases between them. CDR3 length equals 16 residues.